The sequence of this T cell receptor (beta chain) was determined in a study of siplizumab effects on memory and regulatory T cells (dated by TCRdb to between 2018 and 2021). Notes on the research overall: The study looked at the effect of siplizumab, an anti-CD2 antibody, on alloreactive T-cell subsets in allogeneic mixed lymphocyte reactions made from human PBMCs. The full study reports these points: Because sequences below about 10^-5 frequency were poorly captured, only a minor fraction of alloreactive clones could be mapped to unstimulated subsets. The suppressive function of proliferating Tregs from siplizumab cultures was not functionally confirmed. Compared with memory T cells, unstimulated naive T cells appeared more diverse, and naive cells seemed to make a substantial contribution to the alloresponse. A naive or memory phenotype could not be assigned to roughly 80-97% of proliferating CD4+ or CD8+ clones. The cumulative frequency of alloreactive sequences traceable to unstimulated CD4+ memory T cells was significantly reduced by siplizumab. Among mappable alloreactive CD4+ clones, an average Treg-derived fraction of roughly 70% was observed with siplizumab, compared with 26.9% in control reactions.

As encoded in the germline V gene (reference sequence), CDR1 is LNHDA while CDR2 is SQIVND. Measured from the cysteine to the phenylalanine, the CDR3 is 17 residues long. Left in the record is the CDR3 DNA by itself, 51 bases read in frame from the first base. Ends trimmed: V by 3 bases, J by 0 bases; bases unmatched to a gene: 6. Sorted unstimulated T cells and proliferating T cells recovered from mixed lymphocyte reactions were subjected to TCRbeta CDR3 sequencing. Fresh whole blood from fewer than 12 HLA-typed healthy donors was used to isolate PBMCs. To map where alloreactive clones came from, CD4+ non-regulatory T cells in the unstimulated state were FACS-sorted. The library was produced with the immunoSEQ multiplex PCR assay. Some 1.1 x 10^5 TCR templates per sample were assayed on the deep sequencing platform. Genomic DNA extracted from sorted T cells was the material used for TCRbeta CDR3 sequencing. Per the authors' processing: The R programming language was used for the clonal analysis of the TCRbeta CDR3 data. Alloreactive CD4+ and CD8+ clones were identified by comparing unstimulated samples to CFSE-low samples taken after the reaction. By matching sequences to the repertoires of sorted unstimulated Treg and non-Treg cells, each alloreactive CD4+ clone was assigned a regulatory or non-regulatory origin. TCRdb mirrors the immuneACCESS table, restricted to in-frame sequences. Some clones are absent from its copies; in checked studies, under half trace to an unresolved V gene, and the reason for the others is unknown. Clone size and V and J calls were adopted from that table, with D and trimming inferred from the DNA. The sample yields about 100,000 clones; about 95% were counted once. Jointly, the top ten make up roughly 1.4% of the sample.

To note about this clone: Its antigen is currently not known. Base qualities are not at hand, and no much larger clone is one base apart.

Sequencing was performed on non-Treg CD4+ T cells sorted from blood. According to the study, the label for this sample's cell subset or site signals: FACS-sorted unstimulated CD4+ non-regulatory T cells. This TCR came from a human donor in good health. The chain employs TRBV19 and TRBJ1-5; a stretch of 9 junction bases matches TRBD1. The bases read TGTGCCAGTAGTATCCAGGGACAGGGTCATAGCAATCAGCCCCAGCATTTT. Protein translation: CASSIQGQGHSNQPQHF.